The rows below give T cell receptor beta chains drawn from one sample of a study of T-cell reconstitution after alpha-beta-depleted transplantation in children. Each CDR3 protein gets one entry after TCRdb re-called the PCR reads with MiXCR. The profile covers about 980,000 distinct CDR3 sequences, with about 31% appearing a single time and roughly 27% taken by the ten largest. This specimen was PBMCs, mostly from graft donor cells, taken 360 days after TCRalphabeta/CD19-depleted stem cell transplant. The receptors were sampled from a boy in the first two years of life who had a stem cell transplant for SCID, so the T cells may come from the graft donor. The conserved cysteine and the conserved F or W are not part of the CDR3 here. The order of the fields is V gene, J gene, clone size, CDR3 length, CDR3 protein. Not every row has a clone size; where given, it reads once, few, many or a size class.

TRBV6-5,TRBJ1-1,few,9,ASSATGVAF
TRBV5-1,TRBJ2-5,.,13,ASSGTGGRGETQY
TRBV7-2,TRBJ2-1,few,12,ASSPQGGAKEQF
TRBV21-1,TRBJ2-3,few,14,ASSGRGAPSTDTQY
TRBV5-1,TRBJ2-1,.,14,ASSLDLQGPYDEQF
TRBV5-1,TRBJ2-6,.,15,ASSFGTGTSGANVLT
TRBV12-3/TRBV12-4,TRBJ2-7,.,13,ASSFLDRRSYEQY
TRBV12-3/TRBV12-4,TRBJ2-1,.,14,ASSFIWRGTDNEQF
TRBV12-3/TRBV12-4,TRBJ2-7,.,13,ASSFNDRGTYEQY
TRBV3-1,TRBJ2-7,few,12,ASSHPGGAYEQY
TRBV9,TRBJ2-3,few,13,ASSLALAGSDTQY
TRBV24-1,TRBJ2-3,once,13,ATSVHQGFTDTQY
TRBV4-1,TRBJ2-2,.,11,ASSQDRGLVLF
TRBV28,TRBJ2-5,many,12,ASSLAAGVETQY
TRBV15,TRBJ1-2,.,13,ATSNDRENNYGYT
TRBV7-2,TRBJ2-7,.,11,ASSPPGRDEQY
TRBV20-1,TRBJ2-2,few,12,SASPGQSTGELF
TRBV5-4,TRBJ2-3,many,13,ASTEGLADPDTQY
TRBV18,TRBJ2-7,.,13,ASSLTLSEFSEQY
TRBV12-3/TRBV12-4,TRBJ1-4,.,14,ASSPQRGLDNEKLF
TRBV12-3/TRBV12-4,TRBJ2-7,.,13,ASSPRGGGAYEQY
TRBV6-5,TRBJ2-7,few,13,ASSYSSSETYEQY
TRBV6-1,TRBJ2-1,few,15,ASSELSARYSYNEQF